The clone carrying this T cell receptor (beta chain) appeared many times. The second PCR ran roughly 6 to 11 cycles with a sample-barcoded 5' primer and J-beta primers. TCRdb re-called the 5' RACE reads through MiXCR, storing one row per CDR3 protein. The data show around 870,000 distinct CDR3 sequences, with 29% seen just once and 17% held by the top ten. This sample was taken from a study of blood T cells in healthy people across ages. Overall study: Template-switching capture recovered about one barcoded beta molecule per two T cells.

The V gene's germline CDR1 is MNHNS and CDR2 SASEGT. V was trimmed by 8 bases and J by 7 bases, leaving 6 bases between them. The length of the CDR3 is 10 residues. The chain links TRBV6-1 to TRBJ1-5, with no clear D. This clonotype was sampled from a woman aged 80 or older in good health. Sequences were obtained from blood. This CDR3 is CASEEQPQHF. CDR3 DNA sequence: TGTGCCAGCGAGGAGCAGCCCCAGCATTTT.